A selection of T cell receptor beta chains follows, all from one sample in a study of cytomegalovirus exposure and HLA in healthy donors. Measured with immunoSEQ multiplex PCR; TCRdb has only the in-frame clones, and not every one. This table holds about 130,000 clones. Sequencing was performed on PBMCs. All receptors derive from a woman aged 55-69 years in good health and CMV-seronegative. Each CDR3 is given with its conserved first and last residue. The D gene is left open where the match is weak.

J gene: TRBJ2-3; V gene: TRBV13; D gene: TRBD2; CDR3 DNA: TGTGCCAGCGGGGCGGGGGGGCGGTTGGATACGCAGTATTTT; CDR3 protein: CASGAGGRLDTQYF
J gene: TRBJ2-7; V gene: TRBV18; D gene: TRBD1; CDR3 DNA: TGTGCCAGCTCACCCGGGACAGGGGCCCCCTACGAGCAGTACTTC; CDR3 protein: CASSPGTGAPYEQYF
J gene: TRBJ1-2; V gene: TRBV28; D gene: NA; CDR3 DNA: TGTGCCAGCGGGATAACAGGGCTGGATGGCTACACCTTC; CDR3 protein: CASGITGLDGYTF
J gene: TRBJ1-5; V gene: TRBV5-5; D gene: NA; CDR3 DNA: TGTGCCAGCAGCTTGGAAGCAGGGTACGGACAGCCCCAGCATTTT; CDR3 protein: CASSLEAGYGQPQHF
J gene: TRBJ2-1; V gene: TRBV5-1; D gene: TRBD2; CDR3 DNA: TGCGCCAGCAGCTTGAACCCTAGCGGGAAATACAATGAGCAGTTCTTC; CDR3 protein: CASSLNPSGKYNEQFF
J gene: TRBJ2-3; V gene: TRBV10-1; D gene: NA; CDR3 DNA: TGCGCCAGCAGTGAAGCAGGGGCGGGCACAGATACGCAGTATTTT; CDR3 protein: CASSEAGAGTDTQYF
J gene: TRBJ2-5; V gene: TRBV5-1; D gene: TRBD1; CDR3 DNA: TGCGCCAGCAGCTTGGGACAGGGGTATAAAGAGACCCAGTACTTC; CDR3 protein: CASSLGQGYKETQYF
J gene: TRBJ2-5; V gene: TRBV27; D gene: NA; CDR3 DNA: TGTGCCAGCAGACCTACAGGGCAGCGGGAGACCCAGTACTTC; CDR3 protein: CASRPTGQRETQYF
J gene: TRBJ2-1; V gene: TRBV6-5; D gene: NA; CDR3 DNA: TGTGCCAGCAGTTACAACGGCGGCTCCTACAATGAGCAGTTCTTC; CDR3 protein: CASSYNGGSYNEQFF
J gene: TRBJ2-5; V gene: TRBV5-1; D gene: TRBD2; CDR3 DNA: TGCGCCAGCAGCTTGGAAACGGGGGGGCCGGGTGAGACCCAGTACTTC; CDR3 protein: CASSLETGGPGETQYF
J gene: TRBJ2-7; V gene: TRBV19; D gene: TRBD1; CDR3 DNA: TGTGCCAGTAGAAGGACAGGTAGCTCCTACGAGCAGTACTTC; CDR3 protein: CASRRTGSSYEQYF
J gene: TRBJ2-1; V gene: TRBV4-2; D gene: NA; CDR3 DNA: TGTGCCAGCAGCCAAGTAGCATTCGAGCAGTTCTTC; CDR3 protein: CASSQVAFEQFF
J gene: TRBJ1-4; V gene: TRBV5-1; D gene: NA; CDR3 DNA: TGCGCCAGCAGCTTAGGGACACGTGCAACTAATGAAAAACTGTTTTTT; CDR3 protein: CASSLGTRATNEKLFF
J gene: TRBJ1-4; V gene: TRBV7-6; D gene: NA; CDR3 DNA: TGTGCCAGCAGCCTCCCGGGAGAAAAACTGTTTTTT; CDR3 protein: CASSLPGEKLFF
J gene: TRBJ2-2; V gene: TRBV13; D gene: NA; CDR3 DNA: TGTGCCAGCAGCTTAGGCGGTGCCGGGGAGCTGTTTTTT; CDR3 protein: CASSLGGAGELFF
J gene: TRBJ2-1; V gene: TRBV5-1; D gene: NA; CDR3 DNA: TGCGCCAGCAGCCCACCCCGGCCGGGGGATGAGCAGTTCTTC; CDR3 protein: CASSPPRPGDEQFF